This record concerns one T cell receptor beta chain sequence. The target antigen is unknown. TCR sequencing covered three patients who responded to pembrolizumab. The entry originates in a study of PD-1 blockade in mismatch repair-deficient tumors. Study details: All were previously treated, progressing patients with about 12 mismatch repair-deficient cancer types.

Germline lookup yields CDR1 MNHNY and CDR2 SVGAGI (reference sequence). This CDR3 spans 11 amino acids. Study results and limitations: Tumor-resident clones, often absent from pretreatment blood, expanded after pembrolizumab and then contracted.

The assay was immunoSEQ multiplex PCR, and TCRdb's table has in-frame clones only and misses some. The sample carries around 100,000 clones, 82% recorded once. The chain links TRBV6-6 to TRBJ2-1, with 8 bases identical to TRBD2. Sequenced here: peripheral blood, sampled about 36 weeks after starting pembrolizumab. This TCR came from an adult with mismatch repair-deficient cancer. CDR3 sequence reads: CRTSRDNEQFF. CDR3 nucleotides: TGTCGGACTAGCCGCGACAATGAGCAGTTCTTC.